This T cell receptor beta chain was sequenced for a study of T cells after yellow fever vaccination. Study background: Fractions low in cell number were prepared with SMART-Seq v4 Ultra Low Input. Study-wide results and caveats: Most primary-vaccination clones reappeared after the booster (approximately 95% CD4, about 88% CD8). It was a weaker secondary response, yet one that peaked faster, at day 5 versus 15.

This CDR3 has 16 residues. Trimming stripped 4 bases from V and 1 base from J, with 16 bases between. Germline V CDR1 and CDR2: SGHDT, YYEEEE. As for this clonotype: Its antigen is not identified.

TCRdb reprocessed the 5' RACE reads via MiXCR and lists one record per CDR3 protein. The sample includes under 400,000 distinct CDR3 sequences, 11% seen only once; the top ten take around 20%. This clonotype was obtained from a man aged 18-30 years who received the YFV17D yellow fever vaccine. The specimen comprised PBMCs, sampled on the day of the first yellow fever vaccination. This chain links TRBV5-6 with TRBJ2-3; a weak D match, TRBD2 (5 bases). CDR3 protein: CASSLRSGFGTDTQYF. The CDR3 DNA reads TGTGCCAGCAGCCTGCGCAGCGGTTTTGGCACAGATACGCAGTATTTT.